One and the same sample provided the 10 T cell receptor beta chains below, sequenced in a study of T cell repertoires in cytomegalovirus infection. MiXCR was run by TCRdb on the reads, yielding one entry per CDR3 protein. The sample contains 70,000 or so distinct CDR3 sequences, about 29% of which appear only once. The antigens for these receptors are not known. Sample: CD8+ T cells from cultured PBMCs, taken from culture after CMV antigen stimulation. These TCRs come from a human donor in good health (CMV status not recorded). Some clones in this sample may be carry-over from other donors' samples.

This clonotype appeared many times. The chain couples TRBV7-9 to TRBJ1-1, with 7 bases fitting TRBD1. The ends lost 5 bases at V and 4 bases at J; junction bases unmatched: 16. The length of the CDR3 is 17 residues. Germline loops: CDR1 SEHNR, CDR2 FQNEAQ (reference sequence). The CDR3 bases are TGTGCCAGCAGCCCAGGGGGAGGGACGTGGCGAAGCACTGAAGCTTTCTTT. As protein: CASSPGGGTWRSTEAFF.

V is TRBV9 and J is TRBJ1-1; D unclear. CDR1 and CDR2 (germline): SGDLS, YYNGEE. The CDR3 is made up of 14 amino acids. Trimming stripped 0 bases from V and 0 bases from J, with 6 bases between. CDR3 DNA: TGTGCCAGCAGCGTAGTAGGCATGAACACTGAAGCTTTCTTT. It specifies CASSVVGMNTEAFF.

This clonotype was observed at least ten times. This chain connects TRBV28 to TRBJ1-3; D call uncertain. The V gene's germline CDR1 is MDHEN and CDR2 SYDVKM. The CDR3 spans 18 residues. V lost 2 bases, J lost 0 bases, and 17 bases lay in between. The CDR3 loop is CASSLGSGAGSSGNTIYF. In nucleotides, the CDR3 is TGTGCCAGCAGTTTAGGGTCCGGCGCCGGGAGCTCTGGAAACACCATATATTTT.

This clonotype was seen more than once but under ten times. The chain joins TRBV11-2 to TRBJ2-7; D perhaps matches TRBD2 (6 bases). The CDR3 is made up of 12 amino acids. Trimming stripped 4 bases from V and 5 bases from J, with 9 bases between. The germline CDR1 and CDR2 sequences are SGHAT and FQNNGV. CDR3 coding DNA: TGTGCCAGCAGCTCGGGAGATGACGAGCAGTACTTC. It specifies CASSSGDDEQYF.

In this sample, this clonotype turned up a few times. The chain recombines TRBV4-3 with TRBJ2-7, with 7 nucleotides matching TRBD2. This CDR3 is built from 17 residues. Per germline, CDR1 LGHNA and CDR2 YSLEER. V lost 0 bases to trimming and J lost 0 bases; unmatched junction nucleotides: 8. CDR3 DNA sequence: TGCGCCAGCAGCCAAGAGGTCGGGGGGATCCTCTCCTACGAGCAGTACTTC. It codes for CASSQEVGGILSYEQYF.

This clonotype was detected a few times. The chain has TRBV7-6 and TRBJ2-1; 8 nucleotides match TRBD2. Germline V gene lookup returns CDR1 SGHVS and CDR2 FNYEAQ. Losses at the gene ends were 6 bases for V and 6 bases for J; bases not matched to a gene: 10. This CDR3 region has 15 residues. As DNA, the CDR3 is TGTGCCAGCAGTTCGGGCTGGCGGGAGGTCAATGAGCAGTTCTTC. The encoded protein is CASSSGWREVNEQFF.

This clonotype was found a few times. This rearrangement joins TRBV19 to TRBJ2-1, with TRBD2 matching 10 bases. The J segment lost 3 bases and the V segment lost 0 bases, leaving 11 bases of the junction unmatched. This CDR3 has 19 residues. Germline values: CDR1 LNHDA, CDR2 SQIVND (reference sequence). The CDR3: CASSIDPIDRLAGYNEQFF. The CDR3, as DNA: TGTGCCAGTAGTATAGACCCAATCGATAGACTAGCGGGCTACAATGAGCAGTTCTTC.

There are a few counts of this clonotype. The chain links TRBV2 to TRBJ1-1; no clear D gene. V lost 6 bases, J lost 1 base, and 9 bases lay in between. In germline, CDR1 is SNHLY, CDR2 FYNNEI. This CDR3 is 13 amino acids long. The CDR3: CASRPQGNTEAFF. The CDR3 nucleotides are TGTGCCAGCAGGCCCCAAGGGAACACTGAAGCTTTCTTT.

The V gene is TRBV4-3, the J gene TRBJ2-7, with D unresolved. Trimming stripped 0 bases from V and 2 bases from J, with 11 bases between. There are 15 residues in the CDR3. Germline V CDR1 and CDR2: LGHNA, YSLEER. For the CDR3, the DNA is TGCGCCAGCAGCCAAGATGTCACCGAGGCCTACGAGCAGTACTTC. Its translation: CASSQDVTEAYEQYF.

The chain links TRBV12-3 or TRBV12-4 to TRBJ2-7; D is perhaps TRBD1 (6 bases). The CDR3 loop spans 14 amino acids. Trimming pared 5 bases from V and 2 bases from J, leaving 13 bases between. The CDR3: CASSTGPGAYEQYF. Here the CDR3 DNA reads TGTGCCAGCAGTACCGGGCCAGGGGCCTACGAGCAGTACTTC.